This TCR beta chain was identified during a study of beta chain features in type 1 diabetes. Study overall: Healthy donors resembled patients in age, gender and cell yields.

As to this clone: Antigen: not known. The sample holds other DNA sequences that translate to the same CDR3.

The investigators reverse transcribed all of the isolated RNA, so they sequenced expressed TCRB transcripts. The method was immunoSEQ multiplex PCR; TCRdb's version includes in-frame clones alone and lacks a portion of them. The table shows hundreds of thousands of clones, with around 13% occurring only once. The V and J ends lost 0 bases and 6 bases respectively, with 10 bases between them. This CDR3 is built from 14 residues. In germline, CDR1 is SGDLS, CDR2 YYNGEE. Central memory, naive, regulatory and stem cell-like memory CD4+ cells were sorted by CD45RO/CCR7/CD25/CD127/CD95/CD27. Each population that was sorted was more than 95% pure. General observations from the study: Researchers report that Type 1 diabetes patients had moderately but significantly shorter TCRB CDR3s across all four CD4+ subsets. The question of HLA type influencing TCRB rearrangement was one that remained unresolved here.

The chain joins TRBV9 to TRBJ2-1, with D unresolved. The origin of this receptor is a woman aged 18 to 35 with type 1 diabetes. Sequenced input: naive CD4+ T cells from blood. The DNA for the CDR3 is TGTGCCAGCAGCGTAGCGACGGGTTCCAATGAGCAGTTCTTC. Its translation is CASSVATGSNEQFF.